The entry below describes one T cell receptor (beta chain). Its specificity is unknown. Extracted RNA was reverse transcribed, and the resulting cDNA served as sequencing template. Libraries were prepared by immunoSEQ multiplex PCR; TCRdb keeps only in-frame clonotypes and omits some of them. The sample includes approximately 99,000 clones, 59% of them seen just once. The data were taken from a study of CD8+ T cells in alopecia areata. The sorting of PBMCs gave CD4+ and CD8+ T cells. Study-level results: Between patients, shared TCR sequences were less clear than in mice. This was possibly due in part to HLA diversity in the patient population. An increase in clonality over normal scalp was evident in lesional scalp, especially alopecia totalis/universalis. Scalp sample sequencing also detects resident alphabeta T cells of normal skin.

The sequencing sample was made of CD8+ T cells sorted from blood. This receptor was obtained from a human donor in good health.

The CDR3 DNA reads TGTGCCAGCGAGGAAAGGGGCTATGGCTACACCTTC. This translates into CASEERGYGYTF. The chain couples TRBV11-2 to TRBJ1-2; possible D gene TRBD1, 5 bases. V lost 8 bases to trimming and J lost 4 bases, with 11 bases between them. This CDR3 is 12 amino acids long. Germline CDR1 is SGHAT and CDR2 is FQNNGV.